The rows below give T cell receptor beta chains drawn from one sample of a study of T cells expressing NK-cell markers. Following a re-call of the 5' RACE reads, TCRdb has one entry per CDR3 protein and lacks DNA. The listing records roughly 350,000 distinct CDR3 sequences. Sequenced: blood T cells: a sorted CD56 or NKG2C T cell subset, CD4+ or CD8+ T cells, or bulk PBMC T cells (not recorded which). The receptors originated from a man aged 18-70 years in good health. The CDR3 runs from the conserved cysteine through the conserved F or W.

v_gene,j_gene,CDR3aa
TRBV3-1,TRBJ1-1,CASSSSGTGGTEAFF
TRBV29-1,TRBJ2-7,CSVVKGQGFDEQYF
TRBV21-1,TRBJ1-3,CASSDGTRGNTIYF
TRBV11-2,TRBJ2-5,CASSLSETQYF
TRBV2,TRBJ1-4,CASSGTVQEKLFF
TRBV12-3/TRBV12-4,TRBJ1-5,CASPIGGISNQPQHF
TRBV6-5,TRBJ1-4,CASSYPSGEEKLFF
TRBV6-2/TRBV6-3,TRBJ1-1,CASSYSRVNTEAFF
TRBV6-1,TRBJ1-1,CASSGRPGQGYAFF
TRBV20-1,TRBJ2-5,CSARIGGGSQETQYF
TRBV5-1,TRBJ2-2,CASSFIRTNTGELFF
TRBV25-1,TRBJ2-5,CASSGTLQETQYF
TRBV10-3,TRBJ1-1,CAITGTPNTEAFF
TRBV5-1,TRBJ2-7,CASSSSRGTGPYEQYF
TRBV7-2,TRBJ1-1,CASSLRSQGGSGNTEAFF
TRBV7-2,TRBJ2-2,CASSLGGQGSTGELFF
TRBV10-3,TRBJ2-2,CAIRDSVGDTGELFF